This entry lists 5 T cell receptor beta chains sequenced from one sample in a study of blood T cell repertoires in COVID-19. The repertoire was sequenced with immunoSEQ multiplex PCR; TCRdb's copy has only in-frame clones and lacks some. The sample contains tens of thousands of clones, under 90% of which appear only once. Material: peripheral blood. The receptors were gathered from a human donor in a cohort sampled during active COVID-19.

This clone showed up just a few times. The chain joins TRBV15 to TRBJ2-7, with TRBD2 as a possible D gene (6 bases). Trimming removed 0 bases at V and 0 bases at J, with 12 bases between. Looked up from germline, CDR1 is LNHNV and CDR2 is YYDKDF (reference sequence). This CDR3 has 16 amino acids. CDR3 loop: CATSRDGGTGSYEQYF. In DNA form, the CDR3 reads TGTGCCACCAGCAGAGATGGCGGGACGGGCTCCTACGAGCAGTACTTC.

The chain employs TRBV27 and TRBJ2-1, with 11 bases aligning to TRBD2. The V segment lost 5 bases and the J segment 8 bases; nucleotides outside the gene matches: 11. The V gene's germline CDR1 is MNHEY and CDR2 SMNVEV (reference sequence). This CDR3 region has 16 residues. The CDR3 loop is CASSEIASGRWHEQFF. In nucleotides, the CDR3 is TGTGCCAGCAGTGAAATCGCTAGCGGGAGGTGGCATGAGCAGTTCTTC.

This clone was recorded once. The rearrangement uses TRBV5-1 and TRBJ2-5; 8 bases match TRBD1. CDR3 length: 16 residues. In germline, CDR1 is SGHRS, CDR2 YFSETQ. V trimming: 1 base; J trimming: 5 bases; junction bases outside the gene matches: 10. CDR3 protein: CASSLRTQGAGETQYF. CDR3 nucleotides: TGCGCCAGCAGCTTGAGGACTCAGGGGGCAGGGGAGACCCAGTACTTC.

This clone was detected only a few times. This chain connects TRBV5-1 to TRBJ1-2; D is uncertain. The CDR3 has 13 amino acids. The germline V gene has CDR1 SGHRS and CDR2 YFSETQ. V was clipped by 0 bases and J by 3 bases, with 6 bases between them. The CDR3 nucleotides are TGCGCCAGCAGCTTGGAGAGGGACTATGGCTACACCTTC. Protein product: CASSLERDYGYTF.

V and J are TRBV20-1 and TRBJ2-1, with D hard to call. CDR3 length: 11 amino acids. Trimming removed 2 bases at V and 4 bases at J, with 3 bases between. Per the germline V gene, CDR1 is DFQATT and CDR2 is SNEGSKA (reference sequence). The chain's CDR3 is CSARLYNEQFF. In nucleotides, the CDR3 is TGCAGTGCTAGACTTTACAATGAGCAGTTCTTC.